A single sample gave rise to the 6 T cell receptor beta chains below, sequenced in a study of cytomegalovirus exposure and HLA in healthy donors (dated by TCRdb to 2016 to 2017). Library preparation was by the immunoSEQ multiplex PCR assay. The multiplex PCR relied on a mix of 60 forward primers for TCR Vbeta segments and 13 reverse primers for TCR Jbeta segments. TCRdb retrieved this table from immuneACCESS and kept in-frame rearrangements only. Not all clones are present; in checked studies, unresolved V genes account for under half, and no reason is known for the remainder. The sample table lists tens of thousands of clones, roughly 70% of them with a count of one. The top ten clones comprise 2% to 2.5% of the sample. The sequenced sample was PBMCs. All receptors derive from a man aged 25-45 years in good health and CMV-seronegative.

This clone was found once. The chain joins TRBV6-6 to TRBJ2-5; D not resolved. V lost 0 bases and J 3 bases, leaving 2 bases between the germline ends. The CDR3 totals 12 residues. Looked up from germline, CDR1 is MNHNY and CDR2 is SVGAGI (reference sequence). CDR3 loop: CASSYSEETQYF. The CDR3 DNA follows: TGTGCCAGCAGTTACTCCGAAGAGACCCAGTACTTC.

The rearrangement links TRBV10-2 to TRBJ2-3; D might be TRBD2 (6 bases). The V end was cut by 2 bases, the J end by 3 bases, with 9 bases between. This CDR3 has 14 residues. CDR1 WSHSY and CDR2 SAAADI come from the germline V gene. The CDR3 reads CASSEAGLTDTQYF. CDR3 nucleotides: TGCGCCAGCAGTGAGGCGGGATTGACAGATACGCAGTATTTT.

The chain recombines TRBV4-1 with TRBJ2-7; 7 bases agree with TRBD1. The CDR3 is made up of 15 amino acids. Germline CDR1 reads MGHRA; CDR2 reads YSYEKL. V dropped 2 bases and J dropped 4; count of bases not matched to a gene: 8. In nucleotides, the CDR3 is TGCGCCAGCAGCCAACGGACAGGTGAACTTTACGAGCAGTACTTC. Translated: CASSQRTGELYEQYF.

The J gene is TRBJ2-6, the V gene TRBV6-5, with D perhaps TRBD2 (6 bases). Germline CDR1 is MNHEY and CDR2 is SVGAGI. CDR3 length equals 15 residues. Trimming removed 7 bases at V and 4 bases at J, with 14 bases between. CDR3 bases: TGTGCCAGCACCACGGGGGAATCAGGGGCCAACGTCCTGACTTTC. It codes for CASTTGESGANVLTF.

This clone was seen a handful of times. The chain joins TRBV5-6 to TRBJ1-1, with a possible D match to TRBD1 (5 bases). The CDR3 runs 14 residues. Trimming cost V 0 bases and J 4 bases, with 10 bases left between them. Germline V lookup: CDR1 SGHDT, CDR2 YYEEEE. The CDR3 spells CASSLAVGGTEAFF. CDR3 nucleotides: TGTGCCAGCAGCTTGGCGGTGGGGGGCACTGAAGCTTTCTTT.

This chain connects TRBV6-1 to TRBJ1-1; D call uncertain. CDR3 length: 14 amino acids. Trimming removed 6 bases at V and 1 base at J, with 12 bases between. Germline V lookup: CDR1 MNHNS, CDR2 SASEGT. The CDR3 reads CASRGKWANTEAFF. CDR3 coding DNA: TGTGCCAGCAGGGGTAAGTGGGCGAACACTGAAGCTTTCTTT.